Presented here are 10 T cell receptor beta chains from one specimen sequenced in a study of blood T cell repertoires in COVID-19. Profiled with immunoSEQ multiplex PCR; TCRdb holds only in-frame clones, not every one. Found here are 380,000 or so clones, around 90% of them singletons; the top ten hold over 2%. Sequencing was carried out using PBMCs or T cells enriched from blood (not recorded which). The receptors stem from a woman aged 40 to 50 with acute COVID-19.

DNA for the CDR3: TGTGCCACCAGCAGAGAGCAGGGGGGTTCTTTTTTGAATGAGCAGTTCTTC. It is translated as CATSREQGGSFLNEQFF. The V gene is TRBV15, the J gene TRBJ2-1, with D perhaps matching TRBD1 (7 bases). Germline CDR1 and CDR2: LNHNV and YYDKDF (reference sequence). The germline V and J ends were trimmed by 0 bases and 7 bases, with 19 bases remaining between them. This CDR3 is built from 17 residues.

This chain connects TRBV10-3 to TRBJ1-3; D not resolved. The V gene's germline CDR1 is ENHRY and CDR2 SYGVKD. This CDR3 comprises 15 residues. With 0 bases removed from V and 3 bases from J, the gap between germline ends came to 9 bases. CDR3 protein: CAISESYGIGNTIYF. In nucleotides, the CDR3 is TGTGCCATCAGTGAGTCGTACGGGATTGGAAACACCATATATTTT.

This chain connects TRBV30 to TRBJ1-1; no clear D. V was cut by 3 bases and J by 4 bases, with 18 bases left in between. This CDR3 contains 15 residues. Per germline, CDR1 GTSNPN and CDR2 SVGIG (reference sequence). CDR3 amino acids: CAWRYQSLSATEAFF. The CDR3 nucleotides read TGTGCCTGGAGGTACCAGTCTCTTAGCGCCACTGAAGCTTTCTTT.

The V gene is TRBV3-1 (or the pseudogene TRBV3-2), the J gene TRBJ1-3; possible D gene TRBD1, 5 bases. V gave up 0 bases and J gave up 0 bases, with 12 bases separating them. The germline V gene has CDR1 LGHDT and CDR2 YNNKEL (reference sequence). The CDR3 loop spans 17 amino acids. The CDR3 reads CASSQDLGPSSGNTIYF. CDR3 in DNA: TGTGCCAGCAGCCAAGATTTGGGGCCATCCTCTGGAAACACCATATATTTT.

The genes are TRBV13 and TRBJ2-1; perhaps TRBD1 as D (6 bases). Deletions cut 2 bases from V and 6 bases from J, with 14 bases between. CDR1 is PRHDT and CDR2 is FYEKMQ in the germline V gene (reference sequence). The CDR3 extends over 15 amino acids. In DNA form, the CDR3 reads TGTGCCAGCAGCTTAAGGGGGATCCATGCCAATGAGCAGTTCTTC. Translated: CASSLRGIHANEQFF.

This rearrangement joins TRBV19 to TRBJ1-1; 10 bases are shared with TRBD1. There are 14 residues in the CDR3. Trimming cost V 6 bases and J 3 bases; bases outside gene matches: 4. Per germline, CDR1 LNHDA and CDR2 SQIVND (reference sequence). The CDR3 sequence is CASRGTGAYTEAFF. For the CDR3, the DNA is TGTGCCAGTAGGGGGACAGGGGCTTACACTGAAGCTTTCTTT.

The genes are TRBV3-1 (or the pseudogene TRBV3-2) and TRBJ1-5; 7 nucleotides match TRBD1. Germline lookup yields CDR1 LGHDT and CDR2 YNNKEL (reference sequence). With V trimmed by 4 bases and J by 7 bases, 7 bases remained unmatched. This CDR3 spans 14 amino acids. CDR3 DNA sequence: TGTGCCAGCAGCCTCGGACAGGCTAGACAGCCCCAGCATTTT. Protein: CASSLGQARQPQHF.

The rearrangement joins TRBV19 to TRBJ1-6; D gene uncertain. This CDR3 is 15 amino acids long. Trimming shortened V by 8 bases and J by 7 bases, and 18 bases separated the two germline ends. Germline V gives CDR1 LNHDA, CDR2 SQIVND (reference sequence). The CDR3 spells CASQATVRSNSPLHF. DNA of the CDR3: TGTGCCAGTCAAGCCACAGTCCGATCCAATTCACCCCTCCACTTT. Drawing the rest from reference TRBV19 and TRBJ1-6, the complete variable domain is DGGITQSPKYLFRKEGQNVTLSCEQNLNHDAMYWYRQDPGQGLRLIYYSQIVNDFQKGDIAEGYSVSREKKESFPLTVTSAQKNPTAFYLCASQATVRSNSPLHFGNGTRLTVT.

The chain joins TRBV9 to TRBJ2-2; D gene uncertain. CDR1 and CDR2 from the germline V gene are SGDLS and YYNGEE. V was trimmed by 4 bases and J by 7 bases, leaving 8 bases between them. The CDR3 loop spans 12 amino acids. CDR3: CASSRGGGELFF. The CDR3 DNA is TGTGCCAGCAGCCGAGGTGGCGGGGAGCTGTTTTTT.

The chain has TRBV18 and TRBJ1-5; D call uncertain. The ends were cut back, 6 bases at V and 0 bases at J, with 15 bases in the middle. CDR1 and CDR2 from the germline V gene are KGHSH and LQKENI. This CDR3 has 16 amino acids. DNA for the CDR3: TGTGCCAGCTCCCACGAAGGAGGGTCTAGCAATCAGCCCCAGCATTTT. It codes for CASSHEGGSSNQPQHF. The whole variable domain, filled in from reference TRBV18 and TRBJ1-5, reads NAGVMQNPRHLVRRRGQEARLRCSPMKGHSHVYWYRQLPEEGLKFMVYLQKENIIDESGMPKERFSAEFPKEGPSILRIQQVVRGDSAAYFCASSHEGGSSNQPQHFGDGTRLSIL.